These 20 T cell receptor beta chains originate from one sample sequenced in a study of blood T cell repertoires in COVID-19. Method: immunoSEQ multiplex PCR; TCRdb's copy keeps in-frame clones and lacks some. This table has under 250,000 clones, about 86% appearing once. The source material was peripheral blood. These receptors were taken from a woman in her thirties who had recovered from COVID-19.

The rearrangement joins TRBV11-2 to TRBJ2-7; D is ambiguous. V was clipped by 4 bases and J by 3 bases, with 13 bases between them. In germline, CDR1 is SGHAT, CDR2 FQNNGV. This CDR3 is 14 amino acids long. The CDR3 region has the DNA TGTGCCAGCAGCTCCGATAACGGAGTCTACGAGCAGTACTTC. This codes for CASSSDNGVYEQYF.

CDR3 in amino acids: CASSLSGLSSYEQYF. The DNA of the CDR3 is TGTGCCAGCAGTTTATCGGGACTTAGCTCCTACGAGCAGTACTTC. This sequence joins TRBV27 and TRBJ2-7, with D tentatively TRBD2 (6 bases). Trimming pared 0 bases from V and 0 bases from J, leaving 9 bases between. The CDR3 has 15 amino acids. Germline CDR1 and CDR2: MNHEY and SMNVEV (reference sequence).

The chain couples TRBV5-6 to TRBJ1-4, with D possibly matching TRBD1 (6 bases). Deletions cut 1 base from V and 7 bases from J, with 14 bases between. Germline CDR1 reads SGHDT; CDR2 reads YYEEEE. The CDR3 extends over 15 amino acids. The CDR3 DNA sequence: TGTGCCAGCAGCTTGTTGGGGGCGCCTCCTGAAAAACTGTTTTTT. As protein: CASSLLGAPPEKLFF.

The table lists this clone with a count of one. This chain links TRBV6-5 with TRBJ2-7, with 8 bases identical to TRBD1. CDR3 length equals 15 residues. Germline CDR1 reads MNHEY; CDR2 reads SVGAGI. J was trimmed by 4 bases and V by 0 bases; bases with no gene match: 5. In nucleotides, the CDR3 is TGTGCCAGCAGTTACTCGTCACAGGGGGTTTACGAGCAGTACTTC. Encoded protein: CASSYSSQGVYEQYF.

The chain combines TRBV3-1 (or the pseudogene TRBV3-2) with TRBJ2-3; the D is unclear. CDR3 size: 13 residues. V was trimmed by 6 bases and J by 1 base, leaving 8 bases between them. Germline values: CDR1 LGHDT, CDR2 YNNKEL (reference sequence). CDR3 coding DNA: TGTGCCAGCAGTTTACCAGGCACAGATACGCAGTATTTT. It yields the protein CASSLPGTDTQYF.

This clone appeared a single time. The chain joins TRBV19 to TRBJ2-1; 7 nucleotides align to TRBD2. Germline values: CDR1 LNHDA, CDR2 SQIVND (reference sequence). This CDR3 comprises 15 residues. J gave up 8 bases and V 0 bases, and 7 bases lay outside the gene matches. CDR3 sequence reads: CASSIETAGSDEQFF. DNA of the CDR3: TGTGCCAGTAGTATAGAGACAGCGGGGAGTGATGAGCAGTTCTTC.

The chain links TRBV3-1 (or the pseudogene TRBV3-2) to TRBJ1-3; unclear D gene. This CDR3 has 12 residues. Germline CDR1 and CDR2: LGHDT and YNNKEL (reference sequence). V lost 2 bases, J lost 3 bases, and 2 bases lay in between. Here the CDR3 DNA reads TGTGCCAGCAGCCAACGTGGAAACACCATATATTTT. It codes for CASSQRGNTIYF.

The V and J genes are TRBV5-1 and TRBJ1-4, with TRBD1 matching over 10 bases. CDR1 and CDR2 (germline): SGHRS, YFSETQ. J was trimmed by 8 bases and V by 4 bases; bases with no gene match: 11. This CDR3 spans 16 amino acids. CDR3 sequence (DNA): TGCGCCAGCAGCGGAAACGCCGGGACAGGGGACGAAAAACTGTTTTTT. It specifies CASSGNAGTGDEKLFF.

This clone has just one count. The chain combines TRBV12-3 or TRBV12-4 with TRBJ1-1, with D possibly matching TRBD1 (5 bases). Trimming took off 10 bases at V and 0 bases at J, with 12 bases between the two ends. CDR3 length: 13 amino acids. CDR3 bases: TGTGCCACCCAAGGACAAATGAACACTGAAGCTTTCTTT. As protein: CATQGQMNTEAFF.

The rearrangement links TRBV2 to TRBJ1-2, with 10 bases matching TRBD1. The V and J ends lost 5 bases and 3 bases, in that order; junction bases with no gene match: 9. The length of the CDR3 is 16 residues. CDR1 SNHLY and CDR2 FYNNEI come from the germline V gene. The CDR3 DNA reads as TGTGCCAGCAGTTTGGACAGGGGGACTCAACACTATGGCTACACCTTC. It yields the protein CASSLDRGTQHYGYTF.

This CDR3 reads CASSIGGRRWNEQFF. Here the CDR3 DNA reads TGTGCCAGTAGTATCGGCGGGAGGAGGTGGAATGAGCAGTTCTTC. The V gene is TRBV19, the J gene TRBJ2-1, with 8 nucleotides matching TRBD2. Losses at the gene ends were 3 bases for V and 7 bases for J; bases not matched to a gene: 8. CDR1 and CDR2 from the germline V gene are LNHDA and SQIVND (reference sequence). This CDR3 has 15 residues. Variable domain in full (rest from reference TRBV19 and TRBJ2-1): DGGITQSPKYLFRKEGQNVTLSCEQNLNHDAMYWYRQDPGQGLRLIYYSQIVNDFQKGDIAEGYSVSREKKESFPLTVTSAQKNPTAFYLCASSIGGRRWNEQFFGPGTRLTVL.

This sequence joins TRBV2 and TRBJ2-7; TRBD2 matches 14 bases. J was trimmed by 6 bases and V by 7 bases; bases with no gene match: 5. The germline gives CDR1 SNHLY, CDR2 FYNNEI. The CDR3 is made up of 14 amino acids. CDR3 region: CASTRLAGGPEQYF. In DNA, the CDR3 is TGTGCCAGCACCCGACTAGCGGGAGGGCCCGAGCAGTACTTC.

V is TRBV15 and J is TRBJ2-7; D might be TRBD1 (5 bases). The CDR3 runs 14 residues. Germline CDR1 LNHNV, CDR2 YYDKDF (reference sequence). With 3 bases removed from V and 0 bases from J, the gap between germline ends came to 9 bases. The CDR3 DNA reads as TGTGCCACCAGCAGCCGACAGTTCTCCTACGAGCAGTACTTC. Protein product: CATSSRQFSYEQYF.

CDR3 nucleotide sequence: TGTGCCAGTAGTATGAAGTGGGGCCTAGCGGGAGTTGGCGACAATGAGCAGTTCTTC. It translates to CASSMKWGLAGVGDNEQFF. V usage is TRBV19 and J usage is TRBJ2-1; 10 nucleotides match TRBD2. The CDR3 runs 19 residues. With 3 bases clipped from V and 5 bases from J, the junction kept 16 bases outside the gene matches. The germline CDR1 and CDR2 sequences are LNHDA and SQIVND (reference sequence).

This clone was observed a handful of times. The J gene is TRBJ1-5, the V gene TRBV6-1; D is possibly TRBD1 (6 bases). V was clipped by 3 bases and J by 3 bases, with 12 bases between them. The CDR3 consists of 15 residues. From germline, CDR1 is MNHNS and CDR2 SASEGT. CDR3 sequence (DNA): TGTGCCAGCAGTGAGATAGGGGGTAACAATCAGCCCCAGCATTTT. Its protein is CASSEIGGNNQPQHF.

This clone has just one count. This chain uses TRBV7-3 with TRBJ2-1; 9 bases are shared with TRBD1. The CDR3 spans 16 residues. V dropped 4 bases and J dropped 5; count of bases not matched to a gene: 9. In germline, CDR1 is SGHTA, CDR2 FQGTGA. CDR3 nucleotide sequence: TGTGCCAGCAGCTCCTTTGGGACAGGGAATCACAATGAGCAGTTCTTC. The encoded protein is CASSSFGTGNHNEQFF.

In its sample, this clone was seen a few times. The V and J genes are TRBV10-1 and TRBJ2-7; 8 bases line up with TRBD1. The V and J ends lost 4 bases and 2 bases, in that order; junction bases with no gene match: 4. The CDR3 runs to 14 residues. Germline CDR1 reads WNHNN; CDR2 reads SYGVQD (reference sequence). The DNA of the CDR3 is TGCGCCAGCAGTGTTGCCAGGGGGCCCTACGAGCAGTACTTC. Amino acids: CASSVARGPYEQYF.

This chain links TRBV7-8 with TRBJ1-3; D possibly corresponds to TRBD1 (5 bases). V lost 4 bases and J lost 1, with 17 bases in between. The CDR3 totals 17 residues. Germline CDR1 is SGHVS and CDR2 is FQNEAQ. The CDR3 coding sequence is TGTGCCAGCAGCTACTTGACAGATCCGAATTCTGGAAACACCATATATTTT. It encodes CASSYLTDPNSGNTIYF.

The chain carries TRBV6-5 and TRBJ1-5, with a weak D call TRBD1 (5 bases). V was pared by 2 bases and J by 1 base, with 9 bases between. There are 15 residues in the CDR3. Per the germline V gene, CDR1 is MNHEY and CDR2 is SVGAGI. The CDR3 DNA sequence: TGTGCCAGCAGTTACGCCCAGGGAAGCAATCAGCCCCAGCATTTT. Residues: CASSYAQGSNQPQHF.

The CDR3 here is CAWSVRGALTDTQYF. CDR3 DNA sequence: TGTGCCTGGAGTGTCCGGGGGGCTCTTACAGATACGCAGTATTTT. This chain links TRBV30 with TRBJ2-3; a weak D match, TRBD2 (7 bases). Germline V lookup: CDR1 GTSNPN, CDR2 SVGIG (reference sequence). V lost 0 bases to trimming and J lost 3 bases, with 13 bases between them. The CDR3 has 15 amino acids.